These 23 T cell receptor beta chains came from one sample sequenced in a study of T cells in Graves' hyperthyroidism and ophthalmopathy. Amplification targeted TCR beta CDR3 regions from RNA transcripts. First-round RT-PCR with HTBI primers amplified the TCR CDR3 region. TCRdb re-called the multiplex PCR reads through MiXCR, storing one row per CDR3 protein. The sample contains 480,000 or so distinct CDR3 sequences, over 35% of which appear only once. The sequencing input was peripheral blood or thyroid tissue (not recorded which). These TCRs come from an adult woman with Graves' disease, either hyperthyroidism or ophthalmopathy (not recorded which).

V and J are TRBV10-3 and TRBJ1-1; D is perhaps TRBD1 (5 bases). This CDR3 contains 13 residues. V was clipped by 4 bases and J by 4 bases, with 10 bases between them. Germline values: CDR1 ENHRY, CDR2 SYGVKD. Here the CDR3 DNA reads TGTGCCATCAGTGGGGGGTTTCCCACTGAAGCTTTCTTT. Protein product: CAISGGFPTEAFF.

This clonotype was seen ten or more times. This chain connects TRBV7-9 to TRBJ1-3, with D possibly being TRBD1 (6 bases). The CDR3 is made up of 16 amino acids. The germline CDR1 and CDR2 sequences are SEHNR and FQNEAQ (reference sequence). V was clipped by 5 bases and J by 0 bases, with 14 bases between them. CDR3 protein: CASSPRTDSSGNTIYF. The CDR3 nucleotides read TGTGCCAGCAGCCCGCGGACAGATAGCTCTGGAAACACCATATATTTT.

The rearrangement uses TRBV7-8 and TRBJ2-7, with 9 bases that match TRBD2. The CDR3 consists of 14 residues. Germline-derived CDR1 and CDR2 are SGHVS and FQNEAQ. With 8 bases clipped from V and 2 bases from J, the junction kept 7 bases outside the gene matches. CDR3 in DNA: TGTGCCAGCGGGGGACTAGCTGGGCCCTACGAGCAGTACTTC. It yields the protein CASGGLAGPYEQYF.

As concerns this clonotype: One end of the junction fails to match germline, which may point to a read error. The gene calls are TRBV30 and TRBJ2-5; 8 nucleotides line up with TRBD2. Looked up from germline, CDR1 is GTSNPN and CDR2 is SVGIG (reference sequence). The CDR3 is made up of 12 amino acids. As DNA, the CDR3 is TGCGGGGGGGGCGAAATCCGAGAGACCCAGTACTTC. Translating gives CGGGEIRETQYF. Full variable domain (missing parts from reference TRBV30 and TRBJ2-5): SQTIHQWPATLVQPVGSPLSLECTVEGTSNPNLYWYRQAAGRGLQLLFYSVGIGQISSEVPQNLSASRPQDRQFILSSKKLLLSDSGFYLCGGGEIRETQYFGPGTRLLVL.

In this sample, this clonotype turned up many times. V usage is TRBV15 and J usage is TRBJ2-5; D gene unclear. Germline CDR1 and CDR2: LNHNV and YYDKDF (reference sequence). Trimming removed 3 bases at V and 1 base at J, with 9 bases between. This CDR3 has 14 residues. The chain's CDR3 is CATSRAALQETQYF. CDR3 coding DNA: TGTGCCACCAGCAGGGCTGCCCTCCAAGAGACCCAGTACTTC.

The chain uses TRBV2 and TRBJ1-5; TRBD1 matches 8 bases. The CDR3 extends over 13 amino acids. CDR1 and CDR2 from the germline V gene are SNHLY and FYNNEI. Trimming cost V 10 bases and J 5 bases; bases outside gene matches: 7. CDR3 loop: CATAWGQDQPQHF. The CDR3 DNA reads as TGTGCCACCGCGTGGGGACAGGATCAGCCCCAGCATTTT.

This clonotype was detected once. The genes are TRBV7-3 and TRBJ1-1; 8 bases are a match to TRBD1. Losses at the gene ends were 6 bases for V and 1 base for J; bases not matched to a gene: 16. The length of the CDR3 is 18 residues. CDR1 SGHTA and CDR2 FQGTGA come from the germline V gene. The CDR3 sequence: CASRTTGVGVFGNTEAFF. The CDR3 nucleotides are TGTGCCAGCAGGACGACAGGGGTTGGGGTTTTTGGGAACACTGAAGCTTTCTTT.

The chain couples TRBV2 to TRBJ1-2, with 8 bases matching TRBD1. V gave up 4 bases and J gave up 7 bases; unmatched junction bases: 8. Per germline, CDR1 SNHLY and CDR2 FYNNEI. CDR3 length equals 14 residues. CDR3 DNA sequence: TGTGCCAGCAGTGGGACAGGGCCTACGGGTGGCTACACCTTC. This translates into CASSGTGPTGGYTF.

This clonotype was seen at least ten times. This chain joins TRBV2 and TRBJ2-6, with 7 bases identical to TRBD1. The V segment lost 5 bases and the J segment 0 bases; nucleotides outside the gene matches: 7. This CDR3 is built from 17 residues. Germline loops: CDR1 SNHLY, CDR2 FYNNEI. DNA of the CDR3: TGTGCCAGCAGTTTGGACAGGACGAACTCTGGGGCCAACGTCCTGACTTTC. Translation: CASSLDRTNSGANVLTF.

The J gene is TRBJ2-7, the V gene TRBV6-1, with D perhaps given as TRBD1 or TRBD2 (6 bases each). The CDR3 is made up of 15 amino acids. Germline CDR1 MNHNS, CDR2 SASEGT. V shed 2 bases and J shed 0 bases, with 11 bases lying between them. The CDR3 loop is CASSERGRDSYEQYF. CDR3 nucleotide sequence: TGTGCCAGCAGTGAACGGGGGCGGGACTCCTACGAGCAGTACTTC.

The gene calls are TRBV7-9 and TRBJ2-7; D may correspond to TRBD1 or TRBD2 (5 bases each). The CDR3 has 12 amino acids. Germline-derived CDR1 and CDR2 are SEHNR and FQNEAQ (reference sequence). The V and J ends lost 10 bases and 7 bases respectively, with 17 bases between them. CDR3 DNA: TGTGCCACCGGGACCTCCCTTGATGAGCAGTACTTC. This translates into CATGTSLDEQYF.

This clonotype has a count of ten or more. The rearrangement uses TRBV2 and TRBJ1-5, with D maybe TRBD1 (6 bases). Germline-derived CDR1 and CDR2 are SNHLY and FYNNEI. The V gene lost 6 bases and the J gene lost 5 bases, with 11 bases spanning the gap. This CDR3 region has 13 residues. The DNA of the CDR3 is TGTGCCAGCAGCGGGACAAGAGATCAGCCCCAGCATTTT. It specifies CASSGTRDQPQHF.

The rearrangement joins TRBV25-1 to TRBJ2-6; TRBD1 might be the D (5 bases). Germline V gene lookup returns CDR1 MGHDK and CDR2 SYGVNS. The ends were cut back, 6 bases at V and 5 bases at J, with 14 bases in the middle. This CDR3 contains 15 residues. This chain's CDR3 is CASRITGSWANVLTF. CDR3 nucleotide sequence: TGTGCCAGCAGGATCACAGGCTCCTGGGCCAACGTCCTGACTTTC.

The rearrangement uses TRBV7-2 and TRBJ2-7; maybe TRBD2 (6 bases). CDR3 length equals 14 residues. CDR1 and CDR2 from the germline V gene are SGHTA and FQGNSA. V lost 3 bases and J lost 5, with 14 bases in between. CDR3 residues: CASSLSGPGDEQYF. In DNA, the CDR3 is TGTGCCAGCAGCTTGAGTGGACCGGGAGACGAGCAGTACTTC. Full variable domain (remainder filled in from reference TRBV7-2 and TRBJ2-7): GAGVSQSPSNKVTEKGKDVELRCDPISGHTALYWYRQSLGQGLEFLIYFQGNSAPDKSGLPSDRFSAERTGGSVSTLTIQRTQQEDSAVYLCASSLSGPGDEQYFGPGTRLTVT.

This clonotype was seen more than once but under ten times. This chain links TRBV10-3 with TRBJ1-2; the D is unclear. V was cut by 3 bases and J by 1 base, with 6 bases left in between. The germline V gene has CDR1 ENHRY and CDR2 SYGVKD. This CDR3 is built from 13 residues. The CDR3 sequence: CAISDRNNYGYTF. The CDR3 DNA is TGTGCCATCAGTGACAGGAATAACTATGGCTACACCTTC.

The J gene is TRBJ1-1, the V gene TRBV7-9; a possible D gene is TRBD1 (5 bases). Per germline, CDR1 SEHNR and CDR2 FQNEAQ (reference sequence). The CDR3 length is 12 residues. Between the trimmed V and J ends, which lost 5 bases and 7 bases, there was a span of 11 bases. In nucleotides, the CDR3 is TGTGCCAGCAGCCCAGACAGTGGTGAAGCTTTCTTT. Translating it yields CASSPDSGEAFF.

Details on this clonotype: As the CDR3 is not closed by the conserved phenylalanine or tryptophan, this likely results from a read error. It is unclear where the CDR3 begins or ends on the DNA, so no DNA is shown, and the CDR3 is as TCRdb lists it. CDR3 residues: CASKGGNSGNT. V usage is TRBV2 and J usage is TRBJ2-6; the table's D call of TRBD2 was not tested on the DNA. In germline, CDR1 is SNHLY, CDR2 FYNNEI. The CDR3 has 11 amino acids, counting both end residues.

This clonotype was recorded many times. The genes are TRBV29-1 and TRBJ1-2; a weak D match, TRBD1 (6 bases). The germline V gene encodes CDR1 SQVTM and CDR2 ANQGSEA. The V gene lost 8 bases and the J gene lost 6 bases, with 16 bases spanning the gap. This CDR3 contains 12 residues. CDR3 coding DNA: TGCAGCACCCCAAGGCAGGGGCATGGCTACACCTTC. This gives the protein CSTPRQGHGYTF. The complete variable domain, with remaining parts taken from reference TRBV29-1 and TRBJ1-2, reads SAVISQKPSRDICQRGTSLTIQCQVDSQVTMMFWYRQQPGQSLTLIATANQGSEATYESGFVIDKFPISRPNLTFSTLTVSNMSPEDSSIYLCSTPRQGHGYTFGSGTRLTVV.

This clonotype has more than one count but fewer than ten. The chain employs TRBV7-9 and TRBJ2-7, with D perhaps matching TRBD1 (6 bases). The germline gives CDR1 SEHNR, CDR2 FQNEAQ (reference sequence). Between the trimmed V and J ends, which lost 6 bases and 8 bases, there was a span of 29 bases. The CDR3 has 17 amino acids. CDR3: CASSEAPSGLTGQKQYF. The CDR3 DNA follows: TGTGCCAGCAGTGAAGCCCCGTCAGGACTGACAGGCCAGAAGCAGTACTTC.

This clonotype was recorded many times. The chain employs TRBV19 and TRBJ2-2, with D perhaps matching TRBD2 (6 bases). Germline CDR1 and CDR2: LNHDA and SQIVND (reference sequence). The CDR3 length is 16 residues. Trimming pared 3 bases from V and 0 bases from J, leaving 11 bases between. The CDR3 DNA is TGTGCCAGTAGTATGAGACCGGGAGCGAACACCGGGGAGCTGTTTTTT. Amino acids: CASSMRPGANTGELFF.

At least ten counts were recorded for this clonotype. CDR3 loop: CASSRIQGQDATNEKLFF. CDR3 sequence (DNA): TGCGCCAGCAGCCGAATCCAAGGACAGGATGCAACTAATGAAAAACTGTTTTTT. This sequence joins TRBV10-2 and TRBJ1-4, with 7 bases that match TRBD1. CDR3 length: 18 residues. Germline-derived CDR1 and CDR2 are WSHSY and SAAADI. The V gene end was trimmed by 6 bases and the J gene end by 0 bases; junction bases not matched to a gene: 13.

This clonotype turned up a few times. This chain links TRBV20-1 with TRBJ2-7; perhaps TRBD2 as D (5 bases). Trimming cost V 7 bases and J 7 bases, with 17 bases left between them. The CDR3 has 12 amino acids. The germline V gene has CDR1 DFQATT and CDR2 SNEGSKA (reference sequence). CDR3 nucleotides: TGCAGTGTCAAATTAGGGAGCGTTGAGCAGTACTTC. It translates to CSVKLGSVEQYF.

CDR3 sequence: CASNPAGNTIYF. The DNA for the CDR3 is TGTGCCAGCAACCCAGCGGGAAACACCATATATTTT. The chain employs TRBV7-9 and TRBJ1-3, with D uncertain. The CDR3 has 12 amino acids. V lost 7 bases and J lost 4, with 8 bases in between. Per germline, CDR1 SEHNR and CDR2 FQNEAQ (reference sequence).